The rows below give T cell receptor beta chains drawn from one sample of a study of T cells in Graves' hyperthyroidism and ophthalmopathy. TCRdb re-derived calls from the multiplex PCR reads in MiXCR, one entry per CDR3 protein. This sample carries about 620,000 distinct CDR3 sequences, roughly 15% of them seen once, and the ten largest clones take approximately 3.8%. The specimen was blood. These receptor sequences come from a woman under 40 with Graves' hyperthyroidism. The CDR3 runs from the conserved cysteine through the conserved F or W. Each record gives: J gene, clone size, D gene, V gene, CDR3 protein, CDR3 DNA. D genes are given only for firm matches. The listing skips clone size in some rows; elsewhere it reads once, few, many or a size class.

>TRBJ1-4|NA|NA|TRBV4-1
CASSQSSNRVEKLFF
TGCGCCAGCAGCCAATCGTCGAACAGGGTCGAAAAACTGTTTTTT
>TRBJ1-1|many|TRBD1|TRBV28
CASRKWQGGNTEAFF
TGTGCCAGCAGGAAGTGGCAGGGGGGGAACACTGAAGCTTTCTTT
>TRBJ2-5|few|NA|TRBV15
CATSRDHIDQTQYF
TGTGCCACCAGCAGAGATCACATCGATCAGACCCAGTACTTC
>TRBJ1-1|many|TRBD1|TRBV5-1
CASAQITGGRTEAFF
TGCGCCAGCGCCCAAATTACAGGGGGGCGCACTGAAGCTTTCTTT
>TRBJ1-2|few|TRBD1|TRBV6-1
CASRGGTASNYGYTF
TGTGCCAGCAGGGGTGGGACAGCATCCAACTATGGCTACACCTTC
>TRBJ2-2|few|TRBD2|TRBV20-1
CSARAVGLAGLTGELFF
TGCAGTGCTAGAGCCGTGGGACTAGCGGGACTCACCGGGGAGCTGTTTTTT
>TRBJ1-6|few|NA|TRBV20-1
CSAQDPSSYNSPLHF
TGCAGTGCACAAGACCCGAGCTCCTATAATTCACCCCTCCACTTT
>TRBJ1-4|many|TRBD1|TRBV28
CASSLGTGVNEKLFF
TGTGCCAGCAGCCTCGGGACAGGGGTCAATGAAAAACTGTTTTTT
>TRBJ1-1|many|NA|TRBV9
CASTKDWTENTEAFF
TGTGCCAGCACCAAGGACTGGACGGAGAACACTGAAGCTTTCTTT
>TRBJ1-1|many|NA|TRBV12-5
CASGHNLNTEAFF
TGTGCTAGTGGCCACAATCTAAACACTGAAGCTTTCTTT
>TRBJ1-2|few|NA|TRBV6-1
CASAADLGYGYTF
TGTGCCAGCGCGGCTGATCTTGGCTATGGCTACACCTTC
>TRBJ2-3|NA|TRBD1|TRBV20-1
CSARDPGTALTDTQYF
TGCAGTGCTAGAGACCCCGGGACAGCCCTCACAGATACGCAGTATTTT
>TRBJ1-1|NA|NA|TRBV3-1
CASSQRQRYTEAFF
TGTGCCAGCAGCCAACGACAGCGTTACACTGAAGCTTTCTTT
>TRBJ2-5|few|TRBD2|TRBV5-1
CASSYSGIETQYF
TGCGCCAGCAGTTATAGCGGGATAGAGACCCAGTACTTC
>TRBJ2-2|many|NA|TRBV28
CASSFYSGELFF
TGTGCCAGCAGTTTTTACTCCGGGGAGCTGTTTTTT
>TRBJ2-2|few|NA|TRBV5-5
CASSFRGRALIGELFF
TGTGCCAGCAGCTTTCGGGGACGGGCACTGATCGGGGAGCTGTTTTTT
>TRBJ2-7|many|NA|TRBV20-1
CSARQGHEQYF
TGCAGTGCTAGACAGGGTCACGAGCAGTACTTC
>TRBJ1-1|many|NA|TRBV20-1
CSARTVGGGEAFF
TGCAGTGCTAGGACAGTGGGAGGTGGTGAAGCTTTCTTT
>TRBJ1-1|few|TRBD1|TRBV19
CASSIRDGQGRTEAFF
TGTGCCAGTAGTATTCGAGACGGACAGGGGAGGACTGAAGCTTTCTTT
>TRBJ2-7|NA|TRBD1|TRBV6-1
CASSPVVSGTGYEQYF
TGTGCCAGCAGTCCGGTCGTCTCCGGGACAGGGTACGAGCAGTACTTC